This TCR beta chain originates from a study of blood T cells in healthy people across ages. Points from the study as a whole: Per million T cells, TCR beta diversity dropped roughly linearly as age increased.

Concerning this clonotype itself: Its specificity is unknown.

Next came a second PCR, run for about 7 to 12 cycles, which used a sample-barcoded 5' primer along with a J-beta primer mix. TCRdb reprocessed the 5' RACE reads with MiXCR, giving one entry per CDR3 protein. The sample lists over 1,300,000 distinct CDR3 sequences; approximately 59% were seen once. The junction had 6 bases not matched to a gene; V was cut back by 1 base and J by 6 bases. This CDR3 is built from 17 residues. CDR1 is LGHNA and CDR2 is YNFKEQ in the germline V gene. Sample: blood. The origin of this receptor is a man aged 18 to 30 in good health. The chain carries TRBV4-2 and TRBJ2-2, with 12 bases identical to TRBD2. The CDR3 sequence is CASSQATASGGAGELFF. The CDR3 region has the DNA TGTGCCAGCAGCCAAGCTACGGCTAGCGGGGGGGCCGGGGAGCTGTTTTTT.